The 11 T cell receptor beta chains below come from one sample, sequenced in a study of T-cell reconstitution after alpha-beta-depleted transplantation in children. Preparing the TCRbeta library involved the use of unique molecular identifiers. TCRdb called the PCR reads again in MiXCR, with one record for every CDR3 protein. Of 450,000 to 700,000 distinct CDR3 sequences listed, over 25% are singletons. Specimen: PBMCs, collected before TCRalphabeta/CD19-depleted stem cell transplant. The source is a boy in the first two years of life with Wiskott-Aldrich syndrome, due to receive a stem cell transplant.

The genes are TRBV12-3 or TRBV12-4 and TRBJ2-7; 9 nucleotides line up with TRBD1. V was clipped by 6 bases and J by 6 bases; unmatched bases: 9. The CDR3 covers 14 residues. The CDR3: CASSPTGGVGEQYF. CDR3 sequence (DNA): TGTGCCAGCAGCCCGACAGGGGGGGTAGGCGAGCAGTACTTC.

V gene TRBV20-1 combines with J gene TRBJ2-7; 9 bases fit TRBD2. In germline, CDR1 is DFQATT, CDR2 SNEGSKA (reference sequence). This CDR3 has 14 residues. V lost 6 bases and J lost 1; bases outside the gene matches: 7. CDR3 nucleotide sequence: TGCAGTGCAAATAGCGGGAGAGGATCCTACGAGCAGTACTTC. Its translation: CSANSGRGSYEQYF.

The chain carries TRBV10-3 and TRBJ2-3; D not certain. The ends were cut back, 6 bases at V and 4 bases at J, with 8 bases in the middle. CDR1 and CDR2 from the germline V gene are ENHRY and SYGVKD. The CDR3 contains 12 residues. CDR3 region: CAISFQADTQYF. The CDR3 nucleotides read TGTGCCATCAGCTTCCAGGCAGATACGCAGTATTTT.

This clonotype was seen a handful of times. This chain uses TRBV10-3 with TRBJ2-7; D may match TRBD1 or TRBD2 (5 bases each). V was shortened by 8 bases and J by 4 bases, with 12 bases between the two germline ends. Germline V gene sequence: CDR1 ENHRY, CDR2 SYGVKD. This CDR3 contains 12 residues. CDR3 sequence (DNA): TGTGCCATCGGGCAGGGACCTTACGAGCAGTACTTC. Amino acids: CAIGQGPYEQYF.

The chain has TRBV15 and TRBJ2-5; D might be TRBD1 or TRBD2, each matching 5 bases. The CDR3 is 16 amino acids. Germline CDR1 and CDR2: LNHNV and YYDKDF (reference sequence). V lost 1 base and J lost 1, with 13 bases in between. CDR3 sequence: CATSRAVGARQETQYF. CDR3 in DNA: TGTGCCACCAGCAGAGCTGTCGGGGCCCGCCAAGAGACCCAGTACTTC.

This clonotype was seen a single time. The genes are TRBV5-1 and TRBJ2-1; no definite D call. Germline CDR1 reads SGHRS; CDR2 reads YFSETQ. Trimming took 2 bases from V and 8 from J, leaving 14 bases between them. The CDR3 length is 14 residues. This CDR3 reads CASSFVIGSDEQFF. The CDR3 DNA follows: TGCGCCAGCAGCTTCGTGATCGGCTCGGATGAGCAGTTCTTC.

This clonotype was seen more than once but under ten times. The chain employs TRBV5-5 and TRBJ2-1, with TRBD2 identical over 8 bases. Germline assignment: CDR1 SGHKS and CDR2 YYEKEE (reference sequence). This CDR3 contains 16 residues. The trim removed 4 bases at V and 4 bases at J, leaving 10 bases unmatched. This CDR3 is CASSPSAGVSYNEQFF. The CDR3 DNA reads TGTGCCAGCAGCCCTTCAGCGGGAGTATCTTACAATGAGCAGTTCTTC.

The CDR3 coding sequence is TGTGCCAGCAGCGGTCCGGGACTTTCAGATGAGCAGTTCTTC. It specifies CASSGPGLSDEQFF. The V call is TRBV4-2, the J call TRBJ2-1, with D possibly being TRBD2 (6 bases). Germline V gene sequence: CDR1 LGHNA, CDR2 YNFKEQ. The germline V and J ends were trimmed by 5 bases and 8 bases, with 16 bases remaining between them. The CDR3 totals 14 residues.

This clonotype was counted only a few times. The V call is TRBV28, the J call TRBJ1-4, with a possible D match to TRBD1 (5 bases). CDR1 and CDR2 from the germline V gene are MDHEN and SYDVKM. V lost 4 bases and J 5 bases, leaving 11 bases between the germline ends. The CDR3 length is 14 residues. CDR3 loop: CASSWGGANEKLFF. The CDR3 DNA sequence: TGTGCCAGCAGTTGGGGAGGGGCAAATGAAAAACTGTTTTTT.

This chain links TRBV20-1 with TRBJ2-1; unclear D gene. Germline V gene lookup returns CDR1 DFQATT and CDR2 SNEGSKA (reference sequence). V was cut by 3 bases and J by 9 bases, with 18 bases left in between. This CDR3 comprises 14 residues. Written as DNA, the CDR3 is TGCAGTGCTAGTCCCCCAGGACCGCACGGTGAGCAGTTCTTC. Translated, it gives CSASPPGPHGEQFF.

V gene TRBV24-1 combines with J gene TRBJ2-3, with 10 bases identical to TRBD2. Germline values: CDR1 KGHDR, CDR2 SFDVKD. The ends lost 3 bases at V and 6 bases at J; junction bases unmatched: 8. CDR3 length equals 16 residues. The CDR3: CATSDPSGRARDTQYF. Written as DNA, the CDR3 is TGTGCCACCAGTGATCCCAGCGGGAGGGCCAGGGATACGCAGTATTTT.